One and the same sample provided the 26 T cell receptor beta chains below, sequenced in a study of cytomegalovirus exposure and HLA in healthy donors. The study ran its PCR with 60 Vbeta and 13 Jbeta primers. The protocol was immunoSEQ multiplex PCR, while the TCRdb copy is restricted to in-frame clones and leaves out a portion. The sample records 95,000 or so clones, roughly 79% being singletons. The sample consisted of PBMCs. Receptors originate from a woman in her seventies in good health and CMV-seropositive.

This sequence joins TRBV2 and TRBJ2-7, with 8 positions matching TRBD2. Trimming cost V 4 bases and J 6 bases; bases outside gene matches: 14. The CDR3 consists of 16 residues. The germline V gene encodes CDR1 SNHLY and CDR2 FYNNEI. CDR3 sequence reads: CASSANPGLAGSEQYF. The CDR3 DNA reads as TGTGCCAGCAGTGCCAACCCCGGCCTAGCGGGTTCCGAGCAGTACTTC.

The rearrangement links TRBV5-1 to TRBJ2-3, with TRBD2 identical over 8 bases. The V and J ends lost 4 bases and 0 bases, in that order; junction bases with no gene match: 7. The germline gives CDR1 SGHRS, CDR2 YFSETQ. This CDR3 comprises 16 residues. This CDR3 is CASSSGLATSTDTQYF. CDR3 sequence (DNA): TGCGCCAGCAGCAGTGGACTAGCAACTAGCACAGATACGCAGTATTTT. Using reference TRBV5-1 and TRBJ2-3 for the parts outside the CDR3, the full variable domain is KAGVTQTPRYLIKTRGQQVTLSCSPISGHRSVSWYQQTPGQGLQFLFEYFSETQRNKGNFPGRFSGRQFSNSRSEMNVSTLELGDSALYLCASSSGLATSTDTQYFGPGTRLTVL.

This chain joins TRBV5-6 and TRBJ2-5; weak D call: TRBD2 (6 bases). The DNA end lines up better with TRBJ2-7; the J call may be wrong. Germline lookup yields CDR1 SGHDT and CDR2 YYEEEE. The CDR3 has 14 amino acids. Here the CDR3 DNA reads TGTGCCAGCAGTTCGGGACTTGAAACCTACGAGCAGTACTTC. Translated: CASSSGLETYEQYF.

This clone was picked up a small number of times. CDR3 bases: TGTGCCAGTACCCCAATGACAGGGGATAATGAAAAACTGTTTTTT. Amino acid sequence: CASTPMTGDNEKLFF. This rearrangement joins TRBV19 to TRBJ1-4, with 8 bases identical to TRBD1. The CDR3 sequence is 15 residues long. V lost 7 bases to trimming and J lost 4 bases; unmatched junction nucleotides: 8. The germline CDR1 and CDR2 sequences are LNHDA and SQIVND (reference sequence).

This clone was found a few times. V usage is TRBV5-1 and J usage is TRBJ1-5; 7 bases agree with TRBD1. Germline V gives CDR1 SGHRS, CDR2 YFSETQ. With 4 bases clipped from V and 2 bases from J, the junction kept 3 bases outside the gene matches. The CDR3 is made up of 14 amino acids. The CDR3 nucleotides are TGCGCCAGCAGCCAGGGGACAGGCAATCAGCCCCAGCATTTT. It yields the protein CASSQGTGNQPQHF.

This clone was counted only a few times. This rearrangement joins TRBV6-6 to TRBJ2-5; 13 nucleotides line up with TRBD2. Germline CDR1 reads MNHNY; CDR2 reads SVGAGI (reference sequence). This CDR3 spans 15 amino acids. J lost 5 bases, V lost 2 bases, and 2 bases had no gene match. The CDR3, as DNA: TGTGCCAGCAGTTACGGACTAGCGGGAGTTGAGACCCAGTACTTC. Residues: CASSYGLAGVETQYF.

This clone is a singleton in its sample. The chain employs TRBV2 and TRBJ1-5; D unresolved. This CDR3 is built from 14 residues. Germline V gives CDR1 SNHLY, CDR2 FYNNEI. V was clipped by 6 bases and J by 0 bases, with 9 bases between them. CDR3 coding DNA: TGTGCCAGCAGGGCAGGCGTTAGCAATCAGCCCCAGCATTTT. It codes for CASRAGVSNQPQHF.

The chain carries TRBV11-3 and TRBJ2-1, with 12 bases lining up with TRBD2. CDR1 and CDR2 (germline): SGHNT, YENEEA. The CDR3 is 14 amino acids. V was pared by 8 bases and J by 9 bases, with 8 bases of the junction left unmatched. The CDR3 reads CASLQTSGSFEQFF. In DNA form, the CDR3 reads TGTGCCAGCCTACAGACTAGCGGGAGTTTTGAGCAGTTCTTC.

The rearrangement uses TRBV28 and TRBJ2-7, with 8 bases that match TRBD2. Unmatched junction bases numbered 17, after V lost 6 bases and J lost 7 bases. The CDR3 runs to 16 residues. Germline CDR1 MDHEN, CDR2 SYDVKM. Written as DNA, the CDR3 is TGTGCCAGCAGCCACCGGGGGGGCGGGCGATATGGGGAGCAGTACTTC. It specifies CASSHRGGGRYGEQYF.

This clone is a singleton in its sample. The V call is TRBV7-3, the J call TRBJ2-5; D possibly corresponds to TRBD1 (6 bases). V lost 4 bases, J lost 2 bases, and 11 bases lay in between. CDR1 is SGHTA and CDR2 is FQGTGA in the germline V gene. This CDR3 has 14 residues. The CDR3 nucleotides read TGTGCCAGCAGCTCCGGGACAACTCAAGAGACCCAGTACTTC. Protein: CASSSGTTQETQYF.

This chain connects TRBV29-1 to TRBJ2-5; D gene unclear. CDR1 and CDR2 (germline): SQVTM, ANQGSEA. The V end was cut by 8 bases, the J end by 3 bases, with 10 bases between. There are 11 residues in the CDR3. CDR3 sequence (DNA): TGCAGCACTCGACTGGAAGAGACCCAGTACTTC. Protein: CSTRLEETQYF.

The gene calls are TRBV7-9 and TRBJ2-1; D call uncertain. CDR3 length equals 15 residues. Germline assignment: CDR1 SEHNR and CDR2 FQNEAQ (reference sequence). The V and J ends lost 5 bases and 1 base respectively, with 12 bases between them. DNA for the CDR3: TGTGCCAGCAGCCCCCGGTCCTTATCCTACAATGAGCAGTTCTTC. Its translation: CASSPRSLSYNEQFF.

The chain links TRBV27 to TRBJ2-7; 12 bases match TRBD1. Germline loops: CDR1 MNHEY, CDR2 SMNVEV (reference sequence). The trim removed 6 bases at V and 1 base at J, leaving 16 bases unmatched. The CDR3 covers 19 residues. CDR3 nucleotide sequence: TGTGCCAGCAGATATTACCGGGACAGGGGGCAAACCCTGTCCTACGAGCAGTACTTC. Its protein is CASRYYRDRGQTLSYEQYF.

There are a few counts of this clone. The rearrangement joins TRBV5-1 to TRBJ1-1; D may be TRBD1 (5 bases). The germline CDR1 and CDR2 sequences are SGHRS and YFSETQ. Trimming removed 6 bases from V and 7 bases from J, with 16 bases in between. This CDR3 comprises 13 residues. As DNA, the CDR3 is TGCGCCAGCACCCCGGACCGGGGGGGTGAAGCTTTCTTT. Residues: CASTPDRGGEAFF. Together with reference TRBV5-1 and TRBJ1-1, the CDR3 gives the full variable domain: KAGVTQTPRYLIKTRGQQVTLSCSPISGHRSVSWYQQTPGQGLQFLFEYFSETQRNKGNFPGRFSGRQFSNSRSEMNVSTLELGDSALYLCASTPDRGGEAFFGQGTRLTVV.

Regarding this clone: One junction end disagrees with the germline gene, perhaps due to a read error. This chain joins TRBV25-1 and TRBJ1-1; 7 positions agree with TRBD1. CDR1 is MGHDK and CDR2 is SYGVNS in the germline V gene. This CDR3 contains 15 residues. The CDR3 spells CASSKTGPGDTEASF. The DNA for the CDR3 is TGTGCCAGCAGCAAGACAGGGCCGGGCGACACTGAAGCTTCCTTT.

The table lists this clone with a few counts. This chain connects TRBV7-9 to TRBJ1-1; 7 nucleotides match TRBD1. CDR3 length: 15 residues. The junction had 5 bases not matched to a gene; V was cut back by 1 base and J by 3 bases. Germline V gene lookup returns CDR1 SEHNR and CDR2 FQNEAQ (reference sequence). The CDR3 protein is CASSLGVTGHTEAFF. The CDR3 nucleotides read TGTGCCAGCAGCTTAGGAGTGACAGGGCACACTGAAGCTTTCTTT. Full variable domain (rest looked up from reference TRBV7-9 and TRBJ1-1): DTGVSQNPRHKITKRGQNVTFRCDPISEHNRLYWYRQTLGQGPEFLTYFQNEAQLEKSRLLSDRFSAERPKGSFSTLEIQRTEQGDSAMYLCASSLGVTGHTEAFFGQGTRLTVV.

V and J are TRBV19 and TRBJ1-2, with TRBD1 as a possible D gene (5 bases). Germline V gene data show CDR1 as LNHDA and CDR2 as SQIVND (reference sequence). The CDR3 has 16 amino acids. Trimming shortened V by 3 bases and J by 8 bases, and 22 bases separated the two germline ends. The CDR3 nucleotides are TGTGCCAGTAGTATCTTGCATACTACAGGATCGGGCGGCTACACCTTC. It specifies CASSILHTTGSGGYTF.

J is TRBJ1-3 and V is TRBV5-1; D ambiguous. Germline loops: CDR1 SGHRS, CDR2 YFSETQ. CDR3 length: 16 amino acids. The V end was cut by 0 bases, the J end by 0 bases, with 10 bases between. The CDR3, as DNA: TGCGCCAGCAGCTTGGAGGGCGGACTCTCTGGAAACACCATATATTTT. It is translated as CASSLEGGLSGNTIYF.

This sequence joins TRBV7-9 and TRBJ1-3; D is perhaps TRBD1 (5 bases). The CDR3 spans 17 residues. The V end lost 3 bases, the J end lost 0 bases, and 15 bases lay between the germline ends. Germline V CDR1 and CDR2: SEHNR, FQNEAQ (reference sequence). In DNA, the CDR3 is TGTGCCAGCAGCTTGGGGCAGGCCTCAAGCTCTGGAAACACCATATATTTT. Its protein product is CASSLGQASSSGNTIYF.

Here the CDR3 DNA reads TGCAGCGTTGCTTCCGCGTATGAGCAGTTCTTC. Its translation is CSVASAYEQFF. The rearrangement links TRBV29-1 to TRBJ2-1; no reliable D call. Germline V gene lookup returns CDR1 SQVTM and CDR2 ANQGSEA. The CDR3 totals 11 residues. Trimming cost V 4 bases and J 8 bases, with 9 bases left between them.

V gene TRBV18 combines with J gene TRBJ2-1; 9 bases line up with TRBD2. V lost 4 bases to trimming and J lost 5 bases; unmatched junction nucleotides: 3. Germline lookup yields CDR1 KGHSH and CDR2 LQKENI. CDR3 length: 14 residues. CDR3 nucleotide sequence: TGTGCCAGCTCACTAGCGGGAGTCAACAATGAGCAGTTCTTC. Its protein is CASSLAGVNNEQFF.

The chain links TRBV6-5 to TRBJ2-2; tentatively, D is TRBD1 (6 bases). CDR3 length: 13 amino acids. V was pared by 7 bases and J by 9 bases, with 15 bases between. Germline-derived CDR1 and CDR2 are MNHEY and SVGAGI. The CDR3 DNA sequence: TGTGCCAGCACTCCCTCAGGGGTGCGGGAGCTGTTTTTT. It specifies CASTPSGVRELFF.

The chain couples TRBV15 to TRBJ1-2; TRBD1 matches 10 bases. This CDR3 region has 15 residues. The germline CDR1 and CDR2 sequences are LNHNV and YYDKDF (reference sequence). With V trimmed by 7 bases and J by 3 bases, 8 bases remained unmatched. The CDR3 DNA follows: TGTGCCACCAAAGCGGGACAGGGGACTGACTATGGCTACACCTTC. Protein product: CATKAGQGTDYGYTF. Full variable domain (rest looked up from reference TRBV15 and TRBJ1-2): DAMVIQNPRYQVTQFGKPVTLSCSQTLNHNVMYWYQQKSSQAPKLLFHYYDKDFNNEADTPDNFQSRRPNTSFCFLDIRSPGLGDTAMYLCATKAGQGTDYGYTFGSGTRLTVV.

Sample share makes this clone medium-sized. The gene calls are TRBV5-1 and TRBJ1-4; no firm D call. Between the trimmed V and J ends, which lost 4 bases and 7 bases, there was a span of 14 bases. CDR1 is SGHRS and CDR2 is YFSETQ in the germline V gene. This CDR3 has 14 amino acids. CDR3 loop: CASSVVAGCEKLFF. CDR3 coding DNA: TGCGCCAGCAGCGTGGTGGCCGGGTGTGAAAAACTGTTTTTT.

The rearrangement uses TRBV7-6 and TRBJ2-3; 7 nucleotides align to TRBD2. This CDR3 has 17 amino acids. Germline CDR1 SGHVS, CDR2 FNYEAQ. Germline trimming cut 0 bases from V and 6 bases from J; bases unmatched to any gene: 12. The CDR3 region is CASSLARGGRSGDTQYF. The CDR3, as DNA: TGTGCCAGCAGCTTAGCGCGGGGAGGGAGGTCAGGGGATACGCAGTATTTT. The full variable domain, with the rest looked up from reference TRBV7-6 and TRBJ2-3, is GAGVSQSPRYKVTKRGQDVALRCDPISGHVSLYWYRQALGQGPEFLTYFNYEAQQDKSGLPNDRFSAERPEGSISTLTIQRTEQRDSAMYRCASSLARGGRSGDTQYFGPGTRLTVL.

This sequence joins TRBV18 and TRBJ2-1; D might be TRBD2 (6 bases). Germline V gene sequence: CDR1 KGHSH, CDR2 LQKENI. The ends were cut back, 3 bases at V and 7 bases at J, with 13 bases in the middle. CDR3 size: 14 residues. CDR3 in amino acids: CASSPPTGGNEQFF. The DNA of the CDR3 is TGTGCCAGCTCACCCCCGACTGGGGGGAATGAGCAGTTCTTC.